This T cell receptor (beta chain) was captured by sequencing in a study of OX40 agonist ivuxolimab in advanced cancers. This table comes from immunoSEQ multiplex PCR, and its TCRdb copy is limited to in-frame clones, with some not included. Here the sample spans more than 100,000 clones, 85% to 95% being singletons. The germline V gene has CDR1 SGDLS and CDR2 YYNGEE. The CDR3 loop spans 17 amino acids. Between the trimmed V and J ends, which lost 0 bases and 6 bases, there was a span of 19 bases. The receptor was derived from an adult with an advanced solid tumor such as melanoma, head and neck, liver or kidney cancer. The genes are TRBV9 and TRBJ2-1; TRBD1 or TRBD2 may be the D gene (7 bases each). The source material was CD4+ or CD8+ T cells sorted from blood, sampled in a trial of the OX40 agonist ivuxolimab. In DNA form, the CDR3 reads TGTGCCAGCAGCGTAGAGGTCAGGGGGTGGGAGGGCAATGAGCAGTTCTTC. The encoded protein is CASSVEVRGWEGNEQFF.